The 25 T cell receptor beta chains below were found in one sample sequenced in a study of T cell repertoires in cytomegalovirus infection. Each CDR3 protein is one row after TCRdb ran MiXCR on the reads. This repertoire shows approximately 1,000,000 distinct CDR3 sequences, approximately 31% found once; its top ten account for 13%. Antigen specificity for these receptors is unknown. Sequenced material: cultured CD8+ T cells from PBMCs, taken from culture after CMV antigen stimulation. Receptors originate from a human donor in good health (CMV status not recorded). Some clones in this sample may be carry-over from other donors' samples.

The chain recombines TRBV11-2 with TRBJ2-2; 10 bases are shared with TRBD1. The trim removed 3 bases at V and 3 bases at J, leaving 4 bases unmatched. The CDR3 has 16 residues. CDR1 and CDR2 from the germline V gene are SGHAT and FQNNGV. The CDR3 nucleotides are TGTGCCAGCAGCTTTTGGGACAGGGGTTACACCGGGGAGCTGTTTTTT. Residues: CASSFWDRGYTGELFF. Full variable domain (missing parts from reference TRBV11-2 and TRBJ2-2): EAGVAQSPRYKIIEKRQSVAFWCNPISGHATLYWYQQILGQGPKLLIQFQNNGVVDDSQLPKDRFSAERLKGVDSTLKIQPAKLEDSAVYLCASSFWDRGYTGELFFGEGSRLTVL.

This clonotype was observed at least ten times. V is TRBV7-2 and J is TRBJ2-4, with D unclear. CDR3 length equals 15 residues. Trimming cost V 6 bases and J 2 bases, with 14 bases left between them. CDR1 is SGHTA and CDR2 is FQGNSA in the germline V gene. The CDR3 bases are TGTGCCAGCAGGTTAAGGACCGGCCCCAAAAACATTCAGTACTTC. The encoded protein is CASRLRTGPKNIQYF.

The chain recombines TRBV5-1 with TRBJ1-5; D possibly corresponds to TRBD1 (5 bases). This CDR3 is 15 amino acids long. V was clipped by 4 bases and J by 4 bases, with 15 bases between them. Germline V lookup: CDR1 SGHRS, CDR2 YFSETQ. Here the CDR3 reads CASSVDPGGNQPQHF. CDR3 coding DNA: TGCGCCAGCAGCGTGGACCCGGGGGGTAATCAGCCCCAGCATTTT.

The chain recombines TRBV15 with TRBJ1-4, with TRBD1 identical over 7 bases. The CDR3 sequence is 15 residues long. In germline, CDR1 is LNHNV, CDR2 YYDKDF (reference sequence). J gave up 5 bases and V 5 bases, and 8 bases lay outside the gene matches. CDR3 nucleotides: TGTGCCACCAGCGCCACCGGGACAGACAATGAAAAACTGTTTTTT. Its translation is CATSATGTDNEKLFF.

This chain joins TRBV20-1 and TRBJ1-1, with D unresolved. The CDR3 is 12 amino acids. Deletions cut 5 bases from V and 1 base from J, with 8 bases between. The germline V gene has CDR1 DFQATT and CDR2 SNEGSKA (reference sequence). The chain's CDR3 is CSAPRGNTEAFF. The CDR3 bases are TGCAGTGCTCCGCGGGGGAACACTGAAGCTTTCTTT.

In this sample, this clonotype turned up many times. The chain has TRBV7-9 and TRBJ2-5; D is ambiguous. The V and J ends lost 1 base and 4 bases respectively, with 10 bases between them. Looked up from germline, CDR1 is SEHNR and CDR2 is FQNEAQ (reference sequence). This CDR3 is 14 amino acids long. CDR3 DNA: TGTGCCAGCAGCTTAGGGTCAGACCGAGAGACCCAGTACTTC. This gives the protein CASSLGSDRETQYF.

At least ten counts were recorded for this clonotype. The rearrangement uses TRBV6-2 or TRBV6-3 and TRBJ2-2; possibly TRBD2 for D (6 bases). Germline V CDR1 and CDR2: MNHEY, SVGEGT. The CDR3 totals 14 residues. Trimming removed 0 bases at V and 4 bases at J, with 6 bases between. The CDR3 here is CASSYSRGTGELFF. CDR3 DNA sequence: TGTGCCAGCAGTTACTCGCGGGGCACCGGGGAGCTGTTTTTT.

The V call is TRBV2, the J call TRBJ2-7, with D unresolved. CDR1 is SNHLY and CDR2 is FYNNEI in the germline V gene. With 6 bases removed from V and 0 bases from J, the gap between germline ends came to 12 bases. The CDR3 has 14 residues. The CDR3 DNA follows: TGTGCCAGCAGCCCGTTGGAGAGCTCCTACGAGCAGTACTTC. The encoded protein is CASSPLESSYEQYF.

The V and J genes are TRBV5-6 and TRBJ1-2; no reliable D call. CDR3 length equals 14 residues. The V end was cut by 4 bases, the J end by 5 bases, with 15 bases between. Germline V gene sequence: CDR1 SGHDT, CDR2 YYEEEE. CDR3: CASSTGESWYGYTF. CDR3 sequence (DNA): TGTGCCAGCAGCACCGGGGAGAGCTGGTATGGCTACACCTTC.

The chain recombines TRBV27 with TRBJ2-7; D tentatively reads TRBD1 or TRBD2 (6 bases each). CDR3 length equals 14 residues. Germline V gene sequence: CDR1 MNHEY, CDR2 SMNVEV (reference sequence). Trimming stripped 3 bases from V and 4 bases from J, with 13 bases between. The CDR3 loop is CASSLVGGVYEQYV. DNA for the CDR3: TGTGCCAGCAGTTTGGTGGGGGGCGTTTACGAGCAGTACGTC.

This clonotype has a count of ten or more. The chain joins TRBV7-2 to TRBJ2-5, with 7 bases identical to TRBD1. CDR1 SGHTA and CDR2 FQGNSA come from the germline V gene. This CDR3 spans 18 amino acids. V lost 5 bases to trimming and J lost 5 bases; unmatched junction nucleotides: 20. This CDR3 is CASSPKPKDRLRGETQYF. The CDR3 DNA sequence: TGTGCCAGCAGCCCCAAACCCAAGGACAGGCTTAGGGGGGAGACCCAGTACTTC.

This rearrangement joins TRBV20-1 to TRBJ2-5; D unresolved. Germline V lookup: CDR1 DFQATT, CDR2 SNEGSKA (reference sequence). Trimming took 7 bases from V and 2 from J, leaving 11 bases between them. The CDR3 sequence is 12 residues long. The CDR3 DNA sequence: TGCAGTGTCGCGGCAGTTCAAGAGACCCAGTACTTC. Amino acids: CSVAAVQETQYF.

This clonotype was found a few times. The rearrangement links TRBV2 to TRBJ2-7; weak D call: TRBD1 (5 bases). The germline V and J ends were trimmed by 0 bases and 5 bases, with 14 bases remaining between them. The CDR3 sequence is 15 residues long. Germline CDR1 is SNHLY and CDR2 is FYNNEI. CDR3 in amino acids: CASSEAGQRFHEQYF. The DNA for the CDR3 is TGTGCCAGCAGTGAAGCGGGGCAGAGGTTCCACGAGCAGTACTTC.

This clonotype came up a few times. The CDR3 does not end in the conserved phenylalanine or tryptophan, so this is likely a read error. No DNA is shown, since the ends of the CDR3 on it are uncertain; the CDR3 is the one TCRdb lists. The genes are TRBV6-1 and TRBJ1-6. A total of 11 residues make up the CDR3, ends included. Germline assignment: CDR1 MNHNS and CDR2 SASEGT. This CDR3 reads CASSVGTFCSL.

This chain connects TRBV10-3 to TRBJ2-3; D is ambiguous. Looked up from germline, CDR1 is ENHRY and CDR2 is SYGVKD. V lost 6 bases and J lost 0, with 25 bases in between. The CDR3 is made up of 19 amino acids. The CDR3 nucleotides read TGTGCCATCAGACAATGGGCGGTGGACCAATTGGAAAGCACAGATACGCAGTATTTT. Translation: CAIRQWAVDQLESTDTQYF.

In its sample, this clonotype was seen many times. V is TRBV12-3 or TRBV12-4 and J is TRBJ1-6; D is ambiguous. V was shortened by 6 bases and J by 7 bases, with 7 bases between the two germline ends. The CDR3 is made up of 12 amino acids. CDR3 residues: CASSPANSPLHF. CDR3 bases: TGTGCCAGCAGCCCCGCAAATTCACCCCTCCACTTT.

This clonotype turned up a few times. V is TRBV25-1 and J is TRBJ1-1; D may be TRBD1 (5 bases). V gave up 2 bases and J gave up 0 bases, with 10 bases separating them. In germline, CDR1 is MGHDK, CDR2 SYGVNS. The CDR3 runs 15 residues. The CDR3 DNA reads as TGTGCCAGCAGTGAAGGGGCGGTCATGAACACTGAAGCTTTCTTT. Its translation is CASSEGAVMNTEAFF. Together with reference TRBV25-1 and TRBJ1-1, the CDR3 gives the full variable domain: EADIYQTPRYLVIGTGKKITLECSQTMGHDKMYWYQQDPGMELHLIHYSYGVNSTEKGDLSSESTVSRIRTEHFPLTLESARPSHTSQYLCASSEGAVMNTEAFFGQGTRLTVV.

This clonotype was seen at least ten times. The V gene is TRBV7-6, the J gene TRBJ1-1, with 8 nucleotides matching TRBD1. With 5 bases clipped from V and 3 bases from J, the junction kept 8 bases outside the gene matches. Per the germline V gene, CDR1 is SGHVS and CDR2 is FNYEAQ. The CDR3 totals 15 residues. The CDR3 loop reads CASSPSQGVHTEAFF. As DNA, the CDR3 is TGTGCCAGCAGCCCCTCACAGGGGGTTCACACTGAAGCTTTCTTT.

This sequence joins TRBV6-5 and TRBJ1-2, with TRBD1 matching 8 bases. CDR3 length: 14 residues. CDR1 is MNHEY and CDR2 is SVGAGI in the germline V gene. V was pared by 0 bases and J by 4 bases, with 1 base of the junction left unmatched. The CDR3 here is CASSYSTGVYGYTF. The CDR3 bases are TGTGCCAGCAGTTACTCGACAGGGGTCTATGGCTACACCTTC.

This clonotype was seen only a few times. This chain uses TRBV19 with TRBJ1-1, with TRBD1 as a possible D gene (5 bases). The CDR3 runs 13 residues. With 7 bases removed from V and 1 base from J, the gap between germline ends came to 10 bases. CDR1 LNHDA and CDR2 SQIVND come from the germline V gene (reference sequence). The CDR3 loop reads CASTMGQNTEAFF. The DNA of the CDR3 is TGTGCCAGTACCATGGGGCAGAACACTGAAGCTTTCTTT.

The V and J genes are TRBV4-3 and TRBJ2-2; 8 nucleotides match TRBD2. Germline trimming cut 1 base from V and 6 bases from J; bases unmatched to any gene: 7. The length of the CDR3 is 16 residues. CDR1 and CDR2 (germline): LGHNA, YSLEER. CDR3: CASSQAGLAGAGELFF. As DNA, the CDR3 is TGCGCCAGCAGCCAAGCAGGACTAGCAGGCGCCGGGGAGCTGTTTTTT.

This clonotype came up a few times. This chain joins TRBV2 and TRBJ1-4; D might be TRBD1 (5 bases). V lost 1 base to trimming and J lost 5 bases, with 8 bases between them. The CDR3 totals 14 residues. Germline values: CDR1 SNHLY, CDR2 FYNNEI. CDR3 nucleotide sequence: TGTGCCAGCAGTGAAGGCAGGGCCAATGAAAAACTGTTTTTT. Residues: CASSEGRANEKLFF.

The chain combines TRBV3-1 with TRBJ2-1; a weak D match, TRBD1 (5 bases). The V gene lost 4 bases and the J gene lost 4 bases, with 14 bases spanning the gap. CDR1 and CDR2 from the germline V gene are LGHDT and YNNKEL (reference sequence). The CDR3 is 15 residues long. For the CDR3, the DNA is TGTGCCAGCAGCCCTTCCTCAGGGATTTACAATGAGCAGTTCTTC. Translated, it gives CASSPSSGIYNEQFF.

In nucleotides, the CDR3 is TGTGCCATCAGTAAGTTCCGAGGGCCGCCCAGCGCAGATACGCAGTATTTT. Its protein product is CAISKFRGPPSADTQYF. The V gene is TRBV10-3, the J gene TRBJ2-3; D is perhaps TRBD2 (5 bases). Trimming removed 5 bases at V and 4 bases at J, with 22 bases between. Germline assignment: CDR1 ENHRY and CDR2 SYGVKD. The length of the CDR3 is 17 residues.

V and J are TRBV27 and TRBJ2-1, with D hard to call. V lost 1 base, J lost 2 bases, and 15 bases lay in between. This CDR3 spans 17 amino acids. Germline CDR1 MNHEY, CDR2 SMNVEV (reference sequence). The CDR3 loop is CASSLLMRTAPYNEQFF. DNA for the CDR3: TGTGCCAGCAGTTTATTAATGCGGACGGCCCCCTACAATGAGCAGTTCTTC.